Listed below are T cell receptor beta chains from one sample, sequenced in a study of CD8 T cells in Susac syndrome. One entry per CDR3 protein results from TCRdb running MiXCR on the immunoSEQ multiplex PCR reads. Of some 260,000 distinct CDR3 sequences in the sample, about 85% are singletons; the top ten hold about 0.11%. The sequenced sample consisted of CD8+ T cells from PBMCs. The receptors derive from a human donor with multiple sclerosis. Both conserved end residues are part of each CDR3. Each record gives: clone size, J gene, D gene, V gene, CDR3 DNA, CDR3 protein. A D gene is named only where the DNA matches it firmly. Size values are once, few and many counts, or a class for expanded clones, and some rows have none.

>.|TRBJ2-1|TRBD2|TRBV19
TGTGCCAGTGGCTGGACTAGCGGGAGTTACCTCAATGAGCAGTTCTTC
CASGWTSGSYLNEQFF
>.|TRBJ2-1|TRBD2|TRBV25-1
TGTGCCAGCAGTGCGGCGGGACTAGGCGATGAGCAGTTCTTC
CASSAAGLGDEQFF
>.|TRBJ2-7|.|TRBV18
TGTGCCAGCTCACCAACACCTCTGAGCCTAGCATACGAGCAGTACTTC
CASSPTPLSLAYEQYF
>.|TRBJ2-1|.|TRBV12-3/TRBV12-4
TGTGCCAGCAGCCCGCGGCCGGCGGGCTACAATGAGCAGTTCTTC
CASSPRPAGYNEQFF
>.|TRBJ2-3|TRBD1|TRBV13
TGTGCCAGCAGCTCGGGACAGCGAGATACGCAGTATTTT
CASSSGQRDTQYF
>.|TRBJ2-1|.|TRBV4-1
TGCGCCAGCAGCCAAGAAGCGGCTCCTTACAATGAGCAGTTCTTC
CASSQEAAPYNEQFF
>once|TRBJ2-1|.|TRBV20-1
TGCACCCCCGGCAGGTTCGGGGAGGTCCACTACAATGAGCAGTTCTTC
CTPGRFGEVHYNEQFF
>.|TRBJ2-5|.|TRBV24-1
TGTGCCACCAGTGTGGGGGGAAGTTCGAGAGAGACCCAGTACTTC
CATSVGGSSRETQYF
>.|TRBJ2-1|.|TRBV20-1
TGCAGTGCTAACGAAGGACGTCCCCCAATCAATGAGCAGTTCTTC
CSANEGRPPINEQFF
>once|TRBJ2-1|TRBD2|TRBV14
TGTGCCAGCAGCCAGACGTCCGGGACTAGCGGGATTCATGAGCAGTTCTTC
CASSQTSGTSGIHEQFF
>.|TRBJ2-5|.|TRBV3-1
TGTGCCAGCAGCCGGATTGTCAGGACAAGGCGCCTGGAGACCCAGTACTTC
CASSRIVRTRRLETQYF
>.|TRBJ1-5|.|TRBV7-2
TGTGCCAGCAGCTTAGGACTCGGACGAGATCAGCCCCAGCATTTT
CASSLGLGRDQPQHF
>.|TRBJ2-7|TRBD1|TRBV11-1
TGTGCCAGCAGCGGACCAGTACGGGGGGACAGGGCCGGTTCCACGTTTATCTACGAGCAGTACTTC
CASSGPVRGDRAGSTFIYEQYF
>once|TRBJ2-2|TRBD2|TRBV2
TGTGCCAGCAGTGGCAATCCACTAGCGGGCGCGAACACCGGGGAGCTGTTTTTT
CASSGNPLAGANTGELFF
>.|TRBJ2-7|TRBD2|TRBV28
TGTGCCAGCAGTAGACTAGCGGGAGGGCCTTGGGCCTACGAGCAGTACTTC
CASSRLAGGPWAYEQYF
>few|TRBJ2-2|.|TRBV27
TGTGCCAGCAGTTATAAGGGGGGCACCGGGGAGCTGTTTTTT
CASSYKGGTGELFF
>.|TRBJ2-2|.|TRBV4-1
TGCGCCAGCCGATCCGAGGCCGGGGAGCTGTTTTTT
CASRSEAGELFF
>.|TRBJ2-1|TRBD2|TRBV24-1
TGTGCCACCAGTGATTTGGATCGGGCTAGCGGGAGGTATGAGCAGTTCTTC
CATSDLDRASGRYEQFF
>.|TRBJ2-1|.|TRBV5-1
TGCGCCAGCAGCTCTAACTCTAGGCTTGAGCAGTTCTTC
CASSSNSRLEQFF
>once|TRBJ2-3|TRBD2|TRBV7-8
TGTGCCAGCAGCTTAATGGGGGGACTAAGCACAGATACGCAGTATTTT
CASSLMGGLSTDTQYF
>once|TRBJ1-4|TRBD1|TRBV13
TGTGCCAGCATCAATGACAGGGGCGCAACTAATGAAAAACTGTTTTTT
CASINDRGATNEKLFF
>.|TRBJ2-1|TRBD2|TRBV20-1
TGCAGTGTCGGGGGGTTGCAGGACAACCCTTACAATGAGCAGTTCTTC
CSVGGLQDNPYNEQFF
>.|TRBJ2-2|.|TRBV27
TGTGCCAGCAGTTTCCTCAGGGGTGACGGCACCGGGGAGCTGTTTTTT
CASSFLRGDGTGELFF
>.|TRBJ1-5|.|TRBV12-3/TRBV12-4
TGTGCCAGCGCCCTAGGGGCCCAGCCCCAGCATTTT
CASALGAQPQHF
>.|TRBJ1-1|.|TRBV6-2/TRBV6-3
TGTGCCAGCAGTTACTCGACCGGGAACACTGAAGCTTTCTTT
CASSYSTGNTEAFF
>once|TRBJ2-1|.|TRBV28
TGTGCCAGCAGTTTAACGACAGAGAACTACAATGAGCAGTTCTTC
CASSLTTENYNEQFF
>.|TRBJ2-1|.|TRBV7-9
TGTGCCAGCAGCTTAGAGGCGAGACGTGAGCAGTTCTTC
CASSLEARREQFF
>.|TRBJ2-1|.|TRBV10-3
TGTGCCATCAGTGAAGGCAGGGGTCAGAATGAGCAGTTCTTC
CAISEGRGQNEQFF
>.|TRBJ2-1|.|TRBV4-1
TGCGCCAGCAGCCATGTGAGTGGCAATGAGCAGTTCTTC
CASSHVSGNEQFF
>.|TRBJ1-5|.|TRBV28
TGTGCCACCCTCCCCCTGAGACAGCATAATCAGCCCCAGCATTTT
CATLPLRQHNQPQHF
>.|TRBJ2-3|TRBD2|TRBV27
TGTGCCAGCAGTGTCAGACTAGCGGGAGTTGCGGATACGCAGTATTTT
CASSVRLAGVADTQYF
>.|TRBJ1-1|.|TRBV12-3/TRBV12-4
TGTGCCAGCAGTTTGGGTTCGGGGATGAACACTGAAGCTTTCTTT
CASSLGSGMNTEAFF
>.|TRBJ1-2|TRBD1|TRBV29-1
TGCAGCGTTGGCTGGGACAGTACTAACTATGGCTACACCTTC
CSVGWDSTNYGYTF
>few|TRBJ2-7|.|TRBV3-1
TGTGCCAGCAGCCAAGGGGACACGTCCTACGAGCAGTACTTC
CASSQGDTSYEQYF
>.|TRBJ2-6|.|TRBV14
TGTGCCAGCAGCCTGTGGGACGCCAACTCTGGGGCCAACGTCCTGACTTTC
CASSLWDANSGANVLTF
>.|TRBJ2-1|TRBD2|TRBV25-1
TGTGCCAGCAGTCCTTATAGCGGGAGAGCACACAATGAGCAGTTCTTC
CASSPYSGRAHNEQFF
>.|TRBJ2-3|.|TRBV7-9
TGTGCTATCAGATGGAATGGGCTAGAAGATACGCAGTATTTT
CAIRWNGLEDTQYF
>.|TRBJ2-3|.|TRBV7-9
TGTGCCAGCAGCTTAGCAGTCCAGAGTTACACAGATACGCAGTATTTT
CASSLAVQSYTDTQYF